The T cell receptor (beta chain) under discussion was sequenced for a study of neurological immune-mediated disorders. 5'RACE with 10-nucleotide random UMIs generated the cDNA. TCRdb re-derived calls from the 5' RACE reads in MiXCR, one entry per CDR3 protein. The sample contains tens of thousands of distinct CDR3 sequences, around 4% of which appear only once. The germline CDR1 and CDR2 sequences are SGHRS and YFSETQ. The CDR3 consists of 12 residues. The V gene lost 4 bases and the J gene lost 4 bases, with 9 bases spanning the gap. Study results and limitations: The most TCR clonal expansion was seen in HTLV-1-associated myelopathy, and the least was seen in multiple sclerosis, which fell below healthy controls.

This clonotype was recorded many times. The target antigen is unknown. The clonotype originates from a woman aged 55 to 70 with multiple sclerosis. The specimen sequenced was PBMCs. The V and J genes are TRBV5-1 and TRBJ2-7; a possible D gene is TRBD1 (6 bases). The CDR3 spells CASSLQGYEQYF. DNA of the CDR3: TGCGCCAGCAGCCTACAGGGTTACGAGCAGTACTTC.